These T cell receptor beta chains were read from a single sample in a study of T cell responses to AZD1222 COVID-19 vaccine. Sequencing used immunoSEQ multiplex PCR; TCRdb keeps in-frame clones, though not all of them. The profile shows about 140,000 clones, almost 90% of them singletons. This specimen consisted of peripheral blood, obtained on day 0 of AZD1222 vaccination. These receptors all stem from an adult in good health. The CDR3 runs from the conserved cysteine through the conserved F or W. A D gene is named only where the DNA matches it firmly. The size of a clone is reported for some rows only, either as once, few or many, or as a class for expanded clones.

CDR3: CASNPVGGSTEAFF; DNA: TGTGCCAGCAATCCCGTGGGGGGAAGTACTGAAGCTTTCTTT; V: TRBV27; D: .; J: TRBJ1-1; length: 14; size: .
CDR3: CASSLESNQPQHF; DNA: TGTGCCAGCAGCTTGGAGAGCAATCAGCCCCAGCATTTT; V: TRBV11-1; D: .; J: TRBJ1-5; length: 13; size: once
CDR3: CASSFMPSGSGTDTQYF; DNA: TGTGCCAGCAGTTTCATGCCTAGCGGGTCCGGCACAGATACGCAGTATTTT; V: TRBV28; D: TRBD2; J: TRBJ2-3; length: 17; size: .
CDR3: CASSSPTGLGQPQHF; DNA: TGTGCCAGCAGCTCACCGACGGGGCTCGGTCAGCCCCAGCATTTT; V: TRBV7-2; D: .; J: TRBJ1-5; length: 15; size: .
CDR3: CASSFDSVSYNQPQHF; DNA: TGTGCCAGCAGTTTCGACAGCGTATCCTACAATCAGCCCCAGCATTTT; V: TRBV28; D: .; J: TRBJ1-5; length: 16; size: once
CDR3: CASSLSRAGLAGYTF; DNA: TGTGCCAGCAGTCTCTCCCGGGCAGGGCTGGCTGGCTACACCTTC; V: TRBV27; D: .; J: TRBJ1-2; length: 15; size: .
CDR3: CASSPGLLAYEQYF; DNA: TGTGCCAGCAGCCCCGGACTACTCGCCTACGAGCAGTACTTC; V: TRBV5-4; D: .; J: TRBJ2-7; length: 14; size: .
CDR3: CASSEGGGTQETQYF; DNA: TGTGCCAGCAGCGAAGGCGGCGGGACCCAAGAGACCCAGTACTTC; V: TRBV6-1; D: .; J: TRBJ2-5; length: 15; size: .
CDR3: CASSQEGLAGNTGELFF; DNA: TGTGCCAGCAGCCAAGAAGGTCTAGCGGGAAACACCGGGGAGCTGTTTTTT; V: TRBV3-1/TRBV3-2; D: TRBD2; J: TRBJ2-2; length: 17; size: .
CDR3: CAIGPGDTQYF; DNA: TGTGCCATTGGTCCAGGGGATACGCAGTATTTT; V: TRBV10-3; D: .; J: TRBJ2-3; length: 11; size: .
CDR3: CASSRGVVPSEQYF; DNA: TGTGCCAGCAGTAGGGGAGTGGTCCCTTCCGAGCAGTACTTC; V: TRBV6-5; D: .; J: TRBJ2-7; length: 14; size: .
CDR3: CASSFTGQGTGELFF; DNA: TGTGCCAGCAGCTTCACGGGACAGGGGACAGGGGAGCTGTTTTTT; V: TRBV5-5; D: TRBD1; J: TRBJ2-2; length: 15; size: .
CDR3: CASSFVGNTGQGKDTQYF; DNA: TGTGCCAGCAGTTTTGTTGGGAACACGGGACAGGGAAAAGATACGCAGTATTTT; V: TRBV28; D: TRBD1; J: TRBJ2-3; length: 18; size: .
CDR3: CASSYFRQVNTEAFF; DNA: TGTGCCAGCAGTTACTTCCGGCAAGTGAACACTGAAGCTTTCTTT; V: TRBV6-5; D: .; J: TRBJ1-1; length: 15; size: .
CDR3: CASSLGTITYEQYF; DNA: TGTGCCAGCAGCCTCGGGACTATTACCTACGAGCAGTACTTC; V: TRBV7-2; D: TRBD2; J: TRBJ2-7; length: 14; size: .
CDR3: CASSLSGPSSYNSPLHF; DNA: TGTGCCAGCAGCTTGTCTGGGCCTAGCTCCTATAATTCACCCCTCCACTTT; V: TRBV5-6; D: .; J: TRBJ1-6; length: 17; size: .
CDR3: CASSPNPGPDLSGYTF; DNA: TGTGCCAGCAGCCCCAATCCCGGACCAGATCTCTCTGGCTACACCTTC; V: TRBV7-3; D: .; J: TRBJ1-2; length: 16; size: .
CDR3: CASSPGNYEQFF; DNA: TGTGCCAGCAGCCCAGGGAATTATGAGCAGTTCTTC; V: TRBV14; D: .; J: TRBJ2-1; length: 12; size: .
CDR3: CASSLFPSADTQYF; DNA: TGTGCCAGCAGTTTATTCCCTAGCGCAGATACGCAGTATTTT; V: TRBV27; D: .; J: TRBJ2-3; length: 14; size: .
CDR3: CATREGLGYGYTF; DNA: TGTGCCACCAGGGAGGGGTTAGGCTATGGCTACACCTTC; V: TRBV28; D: .; J: TRBJ1-2; length: 13; size: once
CDR3: CASSQVAGRTDTQYF; DNA: TGTGCCAGCAGCCAAGTGGCGGGGCGCACAGATACGCAGTATTTT; V: TRBV3-1/TRBV3-2; D: .; J: TRBJ2-3; length: 15; size: .
CDR3: CASSLLGGEETQYF; DNA: TGTGCCAGCAGTTTACTGGGGGGCGAAGAGACCCAGTACTTC; V: TRBV27; D: .; J: TRBJ2-5; length: 14; size: .
CDR3: CASSIGRRRNTIYF; DNA: TGTGCCAGTAGTATTGGGCGTCGGCGGAACACCATATATTTT; V: TRBV19; D: .; J: TRBJ1-3; length: 14; size: .
CDR3: CASSLRLGGGPLLF; DNA: TGTGCCAGCAGCTTAAGATTAGGGGGAGGCCCCCTACTCTTC; V: TRBV7-8; D: .; J: TRBJ2-1; length: 14; size: .
CDR3: CSVQDRSGSRTEAFF; DNA: TGCAGCGTGCAGGACAGGTCGGGTTCTAGAACTGAAGCTTTCTTT; V: TRBV29-1; D: TRBD1; J: TRBJ1-1; length: 15; size: .
CDR3: CASSSAHAGLAGARSYEQYF; DNA: TGTGCCAGCAGCTCAGCCCACGCCGGACTAGCGGGAGCGCGCTCCTACGAGCAGTACTTC; V: TRBV7-6; D: TRBD2; J: TRBJ2-7; length: 20; size: .
CDR3: CAWTPSKASEQFF; DNA: TGTGCCTGGACCCCATCAAAGGCGAGTGAGCAGTTCTTC; V: TRBV30; D: .; J: TRBJ2-1; length: 13; size: few
CDR3: CASSQEWSGRDTQYF; DNA: TGCGCCAGCAGCCAAGAGTGGAGCGGGAGGGATACGCAGTATTTT; V: TRBV4-1; D: TRBD2; J: TRBJ2-3; length: 15; size: .
CDR3: CASQSGRAYEQFF; DNA: TGTGCCAGCCAAAGCGGGAGGGCGTATGAGCAGTTCTTC; V: TRBV7-9; D: TRBD2; J: TRBJ2-1; length: 13; size: .
CDR3: CASSLAGGPTDTQYF; DNA: TGCGCCAGCAGCTTAGCGGGAGGTCCCACAGATACGCAGTATTTT; V: TRBV5-1; D: TRBD2; J: TRBJ2-3; length: 15; size: .
CDR3: CAWSATGEDEKLFF; DNA: TGTGCCTGGAGTGCTACAGGGGAGGACGAAAAACTGTTTTTT; V: TRBV30; D: TRBD1; J: TRBJ1-4; length: 14; size: .
CDR3: CASSYSTGTEAFF; DNA: TGTGCCAGCAGTTACTCGACGGGAACTGAAGCTTTCTTT; V: TRBV6-2/TRBV6-3; D: .; J: TRBJ1-1; length: 13; size: once
CDR3: CATSRVGVDTEAFF; DNA: TGTGCCACCAGCAGAGTAGGGGTTGACACTGAAGCTTTCTTT; V: TRBV15; D: .; J: TRBJ1-1; length: 14; size: .
CDR3: CASSLRSNSYEQYF; DNA: TGTGCCAGCAGCTTGAGGTCCAATTCCTACGAGCAGTACTTC; V: TRBV11-2; D: .; J: TRBJ2-7; length: 14; size: .
CDR3: CASSQTQGSYNSPLHF; DNA: TGTGCCAGCAGCCAAACACAGGGCTCCTATAATTCACCCCTCCACTTT; V: TRBV14; D: .; J: TRBJ1-6; length: 16; size: .
CDR3: CASSQDEVNTIYF; DNA: TGCGCCAGCAGCCAAGACGAAGTAAACACCATATATTTT; V: TRBV4-1; D: .; J: TRBJ1-3; length: 13; size: .
CDR3: CATSRVQNTEAFF; DNA: TGTGCCACCAGCAGAGTACAAAACACTGAAGCTTTCTTT; V: TRBV15; D: .; J: TRBJ1-1; length: 13; size: .
CDR3: CASSAGGATNEKLFF; DNA: TGTGCCAGCAGTGCCGGGGGCGCGACTAATGAAAAACTGTTTTTT; V: TRBV28; D: .; J: TRBJ1-4; length: 15; size: .
CDR3: CASSPRLAGGSGANVLTF; DNA: TGTGCCAGCAGCCCTAGACTAGCGGGAGGGTCTGGGGCCAACGTCCTGACTTTC; V: TRBV9; D: TRBD2; J: TRBJ2-6; length: 18; size: few
CDR3: CASSSQGTLNNSPLHF; DNA: TGTGCCAGCAGCTCTCAGGGGACGTTGAATAATTCACCCCTCCACTTT; V: TRBV7-9; D: .; J: TRBJ1-6; length: 16; size: .
CDR3: CASSSGTSNYNEQFF; DNA: TGTGCCAGCAGTTCGGGGACTAGCAATTACAATGAGCAGTTCTTC; V: TRBV5-6; D: TRBD2; J: TRBJ2-1; length: 15; size: .
CDR3: CASSASGNYEQYF; DNA: TGCGCCAGCAGCGCTAGCGGTAACTACGAGCAGTACTTC; V: TRBV5-1; D: TRBD2; J: TRBJ2-7; length: 13; size: .
CDR3: CASSLSTGVYGYTF; DNA: TGTGCCAGCAGTTTATCTACAGGAGTCTATGGCTACACCTTC; V: TRBV27; D: .; J: TRBJ1-2; length: 14; size: .
CDR3: CASSKTGPQQFF; DNA: TGTGCCAGCAGCAAAACAGGCCCCCAGCAGTTCTTC; V: TRBV5-6; D: .; J: TRBJ2-1; length: 12; size: .
CDR3: CASSAVGGDAEAFF; DNA: TGTGCCAGCAGCGCCGTCGGGGGGGACGCTGAAGCTTTCTTT; V: TRBV5-4; D: .; J: TRBJ1-1; length: 14; size: .
CDR3: CASSPSVRYTQYF; DNA: TGCGCCAGCAGTCCATCCGTCCGATATACGCAGTATTTT; V: TRBV23-1; D: .; J: TRBJ2-3; length: 13; size: .
CDR3: CASSLSTTGTVYGYTF; DNA: TGTGCCAGCAGTTTATCAACGACGGGGACGGTCTATGGCTACACCTTC; V: TRBV28; D: .; J: TRBJ1-2; length: 16; size: .
CDR3: CASSPMGQFAFF; DNA: TGTGCCAGCAGCCCAATGGGACAGTTTGCTTTCTTT; V: TRBV7-6; D: TRBD1; J: TRBJ1-1; length: 12; size: .
CDR3: CASSPFDQTGGYTF; DNA: TGTGCCAGCAGCCCCTTCGACCAAACGGGGGGCTACACCTTC; V: TRBV27; D: .; J: TRBJ1-2; length: 14; size: .
CDR3: CASSLPGSGSRRNEQFF; DNA: TGTGCCAGCAGTCTCCCCGGTAGCGGGAGTAGGAGGAATGAGCAGTTCTTC; V: TRBV7-2; D: TRBD2; J: TRBJ2-1; length: 17; size: .
CDR3: CASSPSPGHTYEQYF; DNA: TGCGCCAGCTCCCCCTCTCCGGGACACACCTACGAGCAGTACTTC; V: TRBV5-1; D: .; J: TRBJ2-7; length: 15; size: .
CDR3: CASSVGGAQETQYF; DNA: TGTGCCAGCAGCGTAGGGGGGGCCCAAGAGACCCAGTACTTC; V: TRBV9; D: .; J: TRBJ2-5; length: 14; size: .
CDR3: CAWSSGGSWQETQYF; DNA: TGTGCCTGGAGCTCAGGGGGGTCTTGGCAAGAGACCCAGTACTTC; V: TRBV30; D: .; J: TRBJ2-5; length: 15; size: .
CDR3: CASSRTSHDRGRTYEQYF; DNA: TGTGCCAGCAGCCGTACCTCCCACGACAGGGGCCGAACCTACGAGCAGTACTTC; V: TRBV7-2; D: TRBD1; J: TRBJ2-7; length: 18; size: .